This passage covers 15 T cell receptor beta chains from one sample sequenced in a study of blood T cells in healthy people across ages (dated by TCRdb to the mid-2010s). The library was obtained by 5' RACE. The sequencing machine was an Illumina HiSeq 2500. A second PCR of roughly 7 to 12 cycles was run with a J-beta primer mix and a sample-barcoded 5' primer. TCRdb reran the public reads through fastp at Q25 and MiXCR, keeping productive beta chains. Records with the same CDR3 protein are collapsed into one entry carrying the most frequent genes and DNA. The sample contains roughly 1.6 million distinct CDR3 sequences, 34% of them found a single time. Approximately 11% of the sample lies in the top ten. Input material: blood. The receptors shown here come from a woman in her 30s in good health.

CDR3 sequence: CSALADLNQPQHF. CDR3 in DNA: TGCAGTGCCTTAGCAGACTTAAATCAGCCCCAGCATTTT. J is TRBJ1-5 and V is TRBV20-1; D not certain. Trimming shortened V by 6 bases and J by 4 bases, and 13 bases separated the two germline ends. Germline V gene data show CDR1 as DFQATT and CDR2 as SNEGSKA (reference sequence). This CDR3 spans 13 amino acids.

The chain recombines TRBV27 with TRBJ2-6, with TRBD1 identical over 8 bases. Losses at the gene ends were 5 bases for V and 0 bases for J; bases not matched to a gene: 18. The germline V gene has CDR1 MNHEY and CDR2 SMNVEV (reference sequence). CDR3 size: 21 residues. CDR3 DNA sequence: TGTGCCAGCAGTGCCCGGACAGGGTTACTTGGCGCGGTCTCTGGGGCCAACGTCCTGACTTTC. Its protein product is CASSARTGLLGAVSGANVLTF. Drawing the rest from reference TRBV27 and TRBJ2-6, the complete variable domain is EAQVTQNPRYLITVTGKKLTVTCSQNMNHEYMSWYRQDPGLGLRQIYYSMNVEVTDKGDVPEGYKVSRKEKRNFPLILESPSPNQTSLYFCASSARTGLLGAVSGANVLTFGAGSRLTVL.

The chain couples TRBV6-1 to TRBJ1-1, with D possibly matching TRBD1 (6 bases). In germline, CDR1 is MNHNS, CDR2 SASEGT. The CDR3 contains 13 residues. Trimming left V 3 bases short and J 7 bases short, with 12 bases between. In DNA form, the CDR3 reads TGTGCCAGCAGTGAGGCAGGGGCCGGTGAAGCTTTCTTT. This sequence encodes CASSEAGAGEAFF.

The CDR3: CSAQGASGMNTEAFF. Written as DNA, the CDR3 is TGCAGCGCTCAGGGGGCCAGTGGGATGAACACTGAAGCTTTCTTT. The chain joins TRBV29-1 to TRBJ1-1, with TRBD1 matching 8 bases. Unmatched junction bases numbered 10, after V lost 7 bases and J lost 0 bases. CDR1 and CDR2 from the germline V gene are SQVTM and ANQGSEA. CDR3 length equals 15 residues. Full variable domain (outside the CDR3, taken from reference TRBV29-1 and TRBJ1-1): SAVISQKPSRDICQRGTSLTIQCQVDSQVTMMFWYRQQPGQSLTLIATANQGSEATYESGFVIDKFPISRPNLTFSTLTVSNMSPEDSSIYLCSAQGASGMNTEAFFGQGTRLTVV.

This clonotype has only a few counts. The chain has TRBV2 and TRBJ1-2; possible D gene TRBD1, 6 bases. Looked up from germline, CDR1 is SNHLY and CDR2 is FYNNEI. The V gene lost 4 bases and the J gene lost 7 bases, with 16 bases spanning the gap. CDR3 length: 14 residues. The chain's CDR3 is CASSVTPGAGGYTF. Written as DNA, the CDR3 is TGTGCCAGCAGTGTAACGCCAGGGGCGGGTGGCTACACCTTC.

The rearrangement uses TRBV6-5 and TRBJ2-1, with D perhaps TRBD1 or TRBD2 (5 bases each). The CDR3 is made up of 17 amino acids. The germline V gene encodes CDR1 MNHEY and CDR2 SVGAGI. V lost 0 bases and J 0 bases, leaving 12 bases between the germline ends. The CDR3 sequence is CASSYSVGESSYNEQFF. The CDR3 coding sequence is TGTGCCAGCAGTTACTCAGTGGGGGAGAGCTCCTACAATGAGCAGTTCTTC.

In this sample, this clonotype turned up once. One end of the junction varies from germline; a read error may be responsible. This rearrangement joins TRBV10-3 to TRBJ1-5; no clear D. This CDR3 has 16 residues. CDR1 and CDR2 from the germline V gene are ENHRY and SYGVKD. The CDR3 nucleotides read TGTGCCACCAGTGAGTCCGCCGGCGGAGTCAATGGGCCCCAGCATTTT. The encoded protein is CATSESAGGVNGPQHF.

The chain uses TRBV20-1 and TRBJ2-7; TRBD1 might be the D (5 bases). CDR3 size: 16 residues. Germline CDR1 reads DFQATT; CDR2 reads SNEGSKA (reference sequence). The V gene lost 3 bases and the J gene lost 0 bases, with 18 bases spanning the gap. CDR3 nucleotide sequence: TGCAGTGCTAGGGGGCTTGGGCGGACCTTCTCCTACGAGCAGTACTTC. Encoded protein: CSARGLGRTFSYEQYF.

A remark on this clonotype: At one of its ends the junction is not consistent with the germline gene, which may arise from a read error. This chain joins TRBV3-1 and TRBJ2-3; D perhaps matches TRBD2 (6 bases). The V gene's germline CDR1 is LGHDT and CDR2 YNNKEL (reference sequence). CDR3 size: 15 residues. The CDR3 sequence is CVSSQRDFFTDTQYF. The CDR3 DNA is TGTGTCAGCAGCCAACGGGACTTCTTCACAGATACGCAGTATTTT.

Regarding this clonotype: One junction end does not reproduce the germline sequence, and a read error may be involved. CDR3 loop: CASTRPTVGEGCTF. In DNA form, the CDR3 reads TGTGCCAGCACACGACCGACAGTAGGGGAAGGCTGCACCTTC. The J gene is TRBJ1-2, the V gene TRBV11-2; possible D gene TRBD1, 5 bases. Germline CDR1 and CDR2: SGHAT and FQNNGV. The CDR3 consists of 14 residues.

The CDR3: CAWSAGVSYNEQFF. The CDR3, as DNA: TGTGCCTGGAGTGCAGGGGTCTCCTACAATGAGCAGTTCTTC. This chain uses TRBV30 with TRBJ2-1; the D gene is possibly TRBD1 (6 bases). The CDR3 has 14 residues. V was clipped by 1 base and J by 0 bases, with 7 bases between them. Germline CDR1 is GTSNPN and CDR2 is SVGIG (reference sequence).

A remark on this clonotype: Just one base apart from a much larger clone, this may be a read error. The chain couples TRBV6-5 to TRBJ2-3; no reliable D call. The CDR3 runs 14 residues. In germline, CDR1 is MNHEY, CDR2 SVGAGI. The CDR3, as DNA: TGTGCCAGCAGGTACTCGAGATCAACAGATACGCAGTATTTT. This sequence encodes CASRYSRSTDTQYF.

This clonotype appeared many times. The chain carries TRBV7-9 and TRBJ2-5; no clear D gene. The CDR3 covers 14 residues. Trimming left V 5 bases short and J 0 bases short, with 10 bases between. The germline gives CDR1 SEHNR, CDR2 FQNEAQ (reference sequence). The CDR3 DNA reads as TGTGCCAGCAGCCAAGACTCTTACCAAGAGACCCAGTACTTC. It codes for CASSQDSYQETQYF.

The rearrangement joins TRBV30 to TRBJ2-7, with D possibly TRBD2 on 5 matching bases. Germline V gene data show CDR1 as GTSNPN and CDR2 as SVGIG (reference sequence). The V end was cut by 2 bases, the J end by 2 bases, with 7 bases between. The CDR3 spans 12 residues. The chain's CDR3 is CAWSLEAYEQYF. The CDR3 coding sequence is TGTGCCTGGAGTTTGGAGGCCTACGAGCAGTACTTC.

The rearrangement joins TRBV29-1 to TRBJ1-2, with D possibly TRBD1 on 6 matching bases. Trimming pared 6 bases from V and 4 bases from J, leaving 18 bases between. The CDR3 contains 14 residues. CDR1 SQVTM and CDR2 ANQGSEA come from the germline V gene. The CDR3 is CSVADRTRGYGYTF. The CDR3 DNA reads TGCAGCGTGGCAGACAGGACGAGGGGCTATGGCTACACCTTC.